A selection of T cell receptor beta chains follows, all from one sample in a study of cytomegalovirus exposure and HLA in healthy donors. Produced via immunoSEQ multiplex PCR; TCRdb's table is partial and in-frame only. The sample includes 250,000 to 300,000 clones, 80% to 90% of them seen just once. The material sequenced was PBMCs. All receptors come from a woman in her late teens or twenties in good health and CMV-seronegative. Both conserved end residues are part of each CDR3. D genes are given only for firm matches. Clone size, where shown, is once, few, many, or a class for clones that have expanded.

v_gene	d_gene	j_gene	abundance	CDR3aa	CDR3nt
TRBV5-1	NA	TRBJ2-2	NA	CASRPILSGELFF	TGCGCCAGCAGGCCTATATTATCCGGGGAGCTGTTTTTT
TRBV6-5	TRBD1	TRBJ2-3	NA	CASSYRDRGTDTQYF	TGTGCCAGCAGTTATCGAGACAGGGGGACAGATACGCAGTATTTT
TRBV19	TRBD1	TRBJ2-7	NA	CASSIDRDYEQYF	TGTGCCAGTAGTATTGACAGGGACTACGAGCAGTACTTC
TRBV6-5	TRBD1	TRBJ1-2	NA	CASSAGQTGFYGYTF	TGTGCCAGCAGTGCGGGACAGACAGGATTCTATGGCTACACCTTC
TRBV11-1	TRBD2	TRBJ2-7	NA	CASSGGLAGVGYEQYF	TGTGCCAGCAGCGGTGGACTAGCGGGAGTTGGCTACGAGCAGTACTTC
TRBV6-5	TRBD1	TRBJ2-4	NA	CASSYSGQGVNIQYF	TGTGCCAGCAGTTACTCGGGACAGGGGGTGAACATTCAGTACTTC
TRBV27	TRBD2	TRBJ2-7	NA	CASSLIGGNSYEQYF	TGTGCCAGCAGTTTAATCGGGGGGAACTCCTACGAGCAGTACTTC
TRBV5-1	NA	TRBJ1-1	few	CASSTRGGNTEAFF	TGCGCCAGCAGCACCAGGGGCGGGAACACTGAAGCTTTCTTT
TRBV5-1	TRBD1	TRBJ2-7	NA	CASSSTGTGIYEQYF	TGCGCCAGCAGCTCCACCGGGACAGGTATCTACGAGCAGTACTTC
TRBV9	TRBD1	TRBJ1-1	NA	CASSVERQGEAFF	TGTGCCAGCAGCGTAGAGCGACAGGGCGAAGCTTTCTTT
TRBV30	NA	TRBJ1-6	NA	CARTADVGGNSPLHF	TGTGCTCGGACTGCCGACGTCGGAGGGAATTCACCCCTCCACTTT
TRBV2	TRBD2	TRBJ2-3	NA	CASTGLAGDGTDTQYF	TGTGCCAGCACTGGACTAGCGGGAGATGGCACAGATACGCAGTATTTT
TRBV6-1	NA	TRBJ1-3	NA	CASSEAGGRNTIYF	TGTGCCAGCAGTGAAGCAGGAGGGCGCAACACCATATATTTT
TRBV7-7	TRBD2	TRBJ2-1	NA	CASSFGGRADNEQFF	TGTGCCAGCAGCTTTGGCGGGAGGGCTGACAATGAGCAGTTCTTC
TRBV7-7	NA	TRBJ2-2	NA	CASSLDVAGTGELFF	TGTGCTAGCAGCTTAGATGTGGCAGGCACCGGGGAGCTGTTTTTT
TRBV5-1	NA	TRBJ2-2	once	CASRSGVGGTGELFF	TGCGCCAGCAGGTCAGGGGTCGGTGGGACCGGGGAGCTGTTTTTT
TRBV5-1	NA	TRBJ2-3	NA	CASSLGILGADTQYF	TGCGCCAGCAGCTTGGGCATTCTGGGCGCAGATACGCAGTATTTT
TRBV30	NA	TRBJ2-2	NA	CAWQGNPGELFF	TGTGCCTGGCAGGGGAATCCCGGGGAGCTGTTTTTT
TRBV5-1	NA	TRBJ1-2	NA	CASSSNRVGGYTF	TGCGCCAGCAGCTCAAACAGGGTAGGGGGCTACACCTTC
TRBV29-1	NA	TRBJ1-2	NA	CSVRTASNGYTF	TGCAGCGTTAGGACAGCTAGTAATGGCTACACCTTC
TRBV13	TRBD1	TRBJ2-2	NA	CASSSLPGQGAGELFF	TGTGCCAGCAGCTCGCTTCCGGGACAGGGGGCCGGGGAGCTGTTTTTT
TRBV7-9	NA	TRBJ2-1	NA	CASSLVLANNEQFF	TGTGCCAGCAGCTTGGTCCTAGCGAACAATGAGCAGTTCTTC
TRBV10-3	NA	TRBJ1-2	NA	CASSPQGKYGYTF	TGTGCCAGCAGCCCTCAGGGGAAATATGGCTACACCTTC
TRBV6-5	NA	TRBJ1-2	NA	CASSSPSTDNYGYTF	TGTGCCAGCAGTTCACCTTCGACAGATAACTATGGCTACACCTTC
TRBV6-1	NA	TRBJ1-3	NA	CASSEAVGAGNTIYF	TGTGCCAGCAGTGAAGCCGTAGGGGCTGGAAACACCATATATTTT
TRBV6-5	NA	TRBJ1-1	NA	CASRDSGLRTEAFF	TGTGCCAGCAGGGACTCGGGACTTAGGACTGAAGCTTTCTTT
TRBV28	TRBD1	TRBJ2-3	NA	CASSLGQGLDTQYF	TGTGCCAGCAGTTTGGGACAGGGTTTAGATACGCAGTATTTT
TRBV6-1	TRBD2	TRBJ2-3	once	CASSAPGTRKFTDTQYF	TGTGCCAGCAGTGCGCCCGGGACTAGGAAATTCACAGATACGCAGTATTTT
TRBV27	TRBD1	TRBJ2-7	NA	CASSLDRGGYEQYF	TGTGCCAGCAGTTTGGACAGGGGTGGTTACGAGCAGTACTTC
TRBV6-5	TRBD1	TRBJ1-6	NA	CASSYQGARRLSPLHF	TGTGCCAGCAGTTACCAGGGGGCCCGACGTCTTTCACCCCTCCACTTT
TRBV27	TRBD2	TRBJ2-1	NA	CASSFSGRWVEQFF	TGTGCCAGCAGTTTCAGCGGGAGATGGGTTGAGCAGTTCTTC